Shown below are 7 T cell receptor beta chains from a single sample sequenced in a study of T-cell memory formation after mild COVID-19. TCRdb used MiXCR to reprocess the 5' RACE reads, holding one entry per CDR3 protein. In the table there are 350,000 or so distinct CDR3 sequences, under 25% of which are singletons. Material: PBMCs or a T cell subset sorted from them (not recorded which). These receptors came from a man between 18 and 29 years old who had mild COVID-19 (a few samples of this study predate the infection). Cell type and time point are not known.

The chain is built from TRBV4-3 and TRBJ2-1, with 10 bases lining up with TRBD2. V was clipped by 0 bases and J by 9 bases; unmatched bases: 11. CDR1 is LGHNA and CDR2 is YSLEER in the germline V gene. This CDR3 comprises 17 residues. CDR3: CASSQDYSGGLDGEQFF. The DNA of the CDR3 is TGCGCCAGCAGCCAAGATTATAGCGGGGGGTTGGATGGTGAGCAGTTCTTC.

The genes are TRBV4-1 and TRBJ1-4; D unresolved. The V end was cut by 3 bases, the J end by 8 bases, with 10 bases between. This CDR3 region has 13 residues. Germline-derived CDR1 and CDR2 are MGHRA and YSYEKL. Here the CDR3 reads CASSQVLGEKLFF. The CDR3 nucleotides are TGCGCCAGCAGCCAGGTGTTAGGCGAAAAACTGTTTTTT.

The rearrangement uses TRBV7-3 and TRBJ2-1; the D gene is possibly TRBD2 (6 bases). The V end was cut by 3 bases, the J end by 6 bases, with 18 bases between. The CDR3 sequence is 16 residues long. CDR1 is SGHTA, CDR2 FQGTGA, per germline. For the CDR3, the DNA is TGTGCCAGCAGCTTTGGGGACTCTTGGACGTCCAATGAGCAGTTCTTC. This gives the protein CASSFGDSWTSNEQFF.

This clonotype was recorded at least ten times. The J gene is TRBJ2-5, the V gene TRBV5-1; 13 bases agree with TRBD2. V was pared by 4 bases and J by 7 bases, with 10 bases of the junction left unmatched. Germline CDR1 reads SGHRS; CDR2 reads YFSETQ. CDR3 length: 16 amino acids. The CDR3 is CASSAPGLAGSRTQYF. CDR3 DNA: TGCGCCAGCAGCGCGCCGGGACTAGCGGGGTCTCGGACCCAGTACTTC.

This clonotype was observed a few times. The chain carries TRBV6-6 and TRBJ2-3; no firm D call. V dropped 7 bases and J dropped 1 base, with 9 bases sitting between them. Germline V lookup: CDR1 MNHNY, CDR2 SVGAGI (reference sequence). This CDR3 contains 13 residues. The CDR3 region has the DNA TGTGCCAGCACTGGCCCGGGCACAGATACGCAGTATTTT. Encoded protein: CASTGPGTDTQYF.

This clonotype occurred a few times. The chain's CDR3 is CSAREGVGTDTQYF. The CDR3 DNA reads TGCAGTGCTAGGGAGGGAGTGGGAACAGATACGCAGTATTTT. The V and J genes are TRBV20-1 and TRBJ2-3; D perhaps matches TRBD2 (6 bases). CDR1 is DFQATT, CDR2 SNEGSKA, per germline (reference sequence). This CDR3 region has 14 residues. With 3 bases removed from V and 3 bases from J, the gap between germline ends came to 13 bases.

The J gene is TRBJ2-3, the V gene TRBV4-3, with D uncertain. Trimming took 4 bases from V and 5 from J, leaving 13 bases between them. The V gene's germline CDR1 is LGHNA and CDR2 YSLEER. CDR3 length: 14 amino acids. The CDR3 nucleotides are TGCGCCAGCAGCCGCACCCTGGCGGTAGATACGCAGTATTTT. This translates into CASSRTLAVDTQYF.